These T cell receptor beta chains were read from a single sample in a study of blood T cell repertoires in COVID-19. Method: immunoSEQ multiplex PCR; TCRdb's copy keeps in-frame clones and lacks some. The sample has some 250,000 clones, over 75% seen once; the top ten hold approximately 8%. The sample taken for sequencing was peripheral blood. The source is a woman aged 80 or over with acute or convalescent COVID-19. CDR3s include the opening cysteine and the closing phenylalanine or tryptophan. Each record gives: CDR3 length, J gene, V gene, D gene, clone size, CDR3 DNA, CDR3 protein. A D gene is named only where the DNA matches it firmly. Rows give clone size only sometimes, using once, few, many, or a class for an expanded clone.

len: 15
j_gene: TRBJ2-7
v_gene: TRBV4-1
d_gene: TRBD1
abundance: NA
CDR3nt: TGCGCCAGCAGCCGGCTGGACAGGGATTACGACGAGCAGTACTTC
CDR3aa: CASSRLDRDYDEQYF

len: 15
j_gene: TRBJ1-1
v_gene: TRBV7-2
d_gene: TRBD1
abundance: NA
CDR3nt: TGTGCCAGCAGCTTATGGGGACAGGGGGACACTGAAGCTTTCTTT
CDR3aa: CASSLWGQGDTEAFF

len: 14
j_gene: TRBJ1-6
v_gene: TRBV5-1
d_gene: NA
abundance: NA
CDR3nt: TGCGCCAGCAGCTTGGAGCAGGGTGATTCACCCCTCCACTTT
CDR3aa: CASSLEQGDSPLHF

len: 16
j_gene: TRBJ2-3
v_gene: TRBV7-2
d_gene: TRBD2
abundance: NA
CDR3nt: TGTGCCAGCAGCCCACCTACTAGCGGCTTCACAGATACGCAGTATTTT
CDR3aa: CASSPPTSGFTDTQYF

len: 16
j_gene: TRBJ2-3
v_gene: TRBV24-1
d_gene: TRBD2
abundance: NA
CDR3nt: TGTGCCACCAGGTCCGGGACTAGCGGTAGCACAGATACGCAGTATTTT
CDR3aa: CATRSGTSGSTDTQYF

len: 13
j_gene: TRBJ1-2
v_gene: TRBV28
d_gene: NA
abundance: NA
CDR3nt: TGTGCCAGCAGTTTCGGGGGGGCTCCTGGCTACACCTTC
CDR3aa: CASSFGGAPGYTF

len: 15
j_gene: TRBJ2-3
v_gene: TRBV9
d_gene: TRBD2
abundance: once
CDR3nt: TGTGCCAGCAGCACAGAAGCGGGGAGGACAGATACGCAGTATTTT
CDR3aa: CASSTEAGRTDTQYF

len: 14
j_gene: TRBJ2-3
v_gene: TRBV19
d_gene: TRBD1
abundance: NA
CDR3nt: TGTGCCGCAACCGGGACAGGGGGGAGAGATACGCAGTATTTT
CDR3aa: CAATGTGGRDTQYF

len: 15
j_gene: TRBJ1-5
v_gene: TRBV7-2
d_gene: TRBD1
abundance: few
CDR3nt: TGTGCCAGCAGCATGACAGGGCTTGCCAATCAGCCCCAGCATTTT
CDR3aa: CASSMTGLANQPQHF

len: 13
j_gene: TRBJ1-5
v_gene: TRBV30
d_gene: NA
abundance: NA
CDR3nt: TGTGCCTGGAGGGGCAGGGGCAATCAGCCCCAGCATTTT
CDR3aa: CAWRGRGNQPQHF

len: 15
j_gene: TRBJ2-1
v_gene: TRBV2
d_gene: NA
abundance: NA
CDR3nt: TGTGCCAGCAGTGAAAACGGGAGACTCTACAATGAGCAGTTCTTC
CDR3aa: CASSENGRLYNEQFF

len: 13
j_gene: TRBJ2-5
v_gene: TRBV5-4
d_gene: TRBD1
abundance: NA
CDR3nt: TGTGCCAACCACGGACAGGGACAAGAGACCCAGTACTTC
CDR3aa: CANHGQGQETQYF

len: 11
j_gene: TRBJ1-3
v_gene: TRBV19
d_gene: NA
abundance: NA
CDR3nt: TGTGCCAGTATGAGGCTTCACACCATATATTTT
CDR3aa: CASMRLHTIYF

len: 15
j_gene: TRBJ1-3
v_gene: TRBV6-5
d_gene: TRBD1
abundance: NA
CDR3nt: TGTGCCAGCAGTTACCAGACAGGGCGCGGAAACACCATATATTTT
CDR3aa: CASSYQTGRGNTIYF

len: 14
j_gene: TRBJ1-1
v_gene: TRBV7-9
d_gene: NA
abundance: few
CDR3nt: TGTGCCAGCAGCTTAGGTAGGGGGAACACTGAAGCTTTCTTT
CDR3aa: CASSLGRGNTEAFF

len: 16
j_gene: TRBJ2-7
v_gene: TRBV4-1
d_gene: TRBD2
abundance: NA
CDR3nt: TGCGCCAGCAGCCAAGAAACTAGCGGGAGGGCAGGCGAGCAGTACTTC
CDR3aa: CASSQETSGRAGEQYF

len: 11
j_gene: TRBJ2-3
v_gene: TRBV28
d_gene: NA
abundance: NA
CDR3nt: TGTGCCAGCAGTCCCAGAGATACGCAGTATTTT
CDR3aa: CASSPRDTQYF

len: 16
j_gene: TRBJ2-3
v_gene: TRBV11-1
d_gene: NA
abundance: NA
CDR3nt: TGTGCCAGCAGCCTGGGGGCGGGCGGTAGGGCAGATACGCAGTATTTT
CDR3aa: CASSLGAGGRADTQYF

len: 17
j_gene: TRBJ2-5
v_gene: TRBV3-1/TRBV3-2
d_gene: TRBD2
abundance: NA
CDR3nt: TGTGCCAGCAGCCAAGGAACACTAGCGGTATACCAAGAGACCCAGTACTTC
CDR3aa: CASSQGTLAVYQETQYF

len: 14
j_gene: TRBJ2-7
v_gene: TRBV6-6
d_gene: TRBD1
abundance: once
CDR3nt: TGTGCCAGCAGTTACCGGGGACAGGTCTACGAGCAGTACTTC
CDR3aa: CASSYRGQVYEQYF

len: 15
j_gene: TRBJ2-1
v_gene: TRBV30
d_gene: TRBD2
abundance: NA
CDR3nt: TGTGCCTGGAGTTCACTAGCGGGAGGGCCCAATGAGCAGTTCTTC
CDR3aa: CAWSSLAGGPNEQFF

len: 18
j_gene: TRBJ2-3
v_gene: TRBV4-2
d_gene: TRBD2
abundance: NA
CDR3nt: TGTGCCAGCAGCCAAGACCCCGGACTAGCGCCCAGCACAGATACGCAGTATTTT
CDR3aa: CASSQDPGLAPSTDTQYF

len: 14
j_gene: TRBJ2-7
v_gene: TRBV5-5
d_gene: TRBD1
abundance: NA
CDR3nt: TGTGCCAGCAGCTTGAGGGACAGGGCCTACGAGCAGTACTTC
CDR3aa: CASSLRDRAYEQYF